The entry below gives a single T cell receptor beta chain sequence along with its context. There is no known antigen for this receptor. No base-level quality is on record; no much larger clone is a single base apart. These data are taken from a study of cytomegalovirus exposure and HLA in healthy donors (dated by TCRdb to 2015 to 2018). Notes on the research overall: A later analysis indicated that the roughly 120 validation repertoires were generated on the platform also employed for the 700 or so repertoires of the first cohort. The study aimed to test whether signatures of past pathogen exposure could be identified by cataloging public T cell receptors. Along with the roughly 700-subject first cohort, a separate validation cohort of 120 different subjects was used. High-throughput TCR immunosequencing, statistical association of individual TCRs with disease status, and machine learning were combined to predict cytomegalovirus infection status.

Per the germline V gene, SGHTA is the CDR1 and FQGNSA is the CDR2. The CDR3 numbers 14 residues from cysteine through phenylalanine. The only DNA kept is the CDR3, 42 bases in frame from the first base. The junction carries 8 bases between V and J, which are trimmed by 1 base and 2 bases respectively. Receptor libraries were prepared by the immunoSEQ multiplex PCR assay. As for how the authors treated the data: To diagnose cytomegalovirus status from the catalog of TCR beta chain sequences, a statistical classification framework was built. This immuneACCESS table, as held by TCRdb, lists in-frame sequences with V and J called but not all clones. Of the missing ones, under half trace to an unresolved V gene in checked studies; the others have no known cause. That table furnishes V, J and clone size, whereas the DNA furnished D and trimming. Counted in this sample were some 170,000 clones; around 82% of them appeared once. The ten largest clonotypes hold 10% to 13% of the sample.

The donors were included in the validation cohort of 100 to 150 subjects, a group kept apart from the roughly 730-subject first cohort. What the study reported, not specific to this receptor: A total of fewer than 200 TCR beta chains were listed by the study as associated with cytomegalovirus. The classifier was reported to diagnose cytomegalovirus status with high specificity and sensitivity in both the original cohort and the validation cohort. The authors suggested that the approach could potentially be generalized to other disease states and immunological phenotypes. All 120 or so repertoires were used to score co-occurrence in the validation cohort in a later analysis, because that analysis had no HLA typing for the cohort. In vitro tests confirmed that a few of the cytomegalovirus-associated TCR beta chains recognize cytomegalovirus antigens. Most TCR sequences were seen in very few donors, while some public TCRs were found in many individuals. In a later analysis, TCRs clustered in the first cohort were found to also tend to co-occur in the roughly 120 validation repertoires, with 85% to 95% of cluster scores above 0.

The sequence joins TRBV7-2 to TRBJ1-1; the D gene is not confidently resolved. The receptor comes from a man in his thirties or forties in good health and CMV-seropositive. Sequencing was carried out using PBMCs. The CDR3 protein: CASSLGWANTEAFF. The sequenced DNA is TGTGCCAGCAGCTTAGGGTGGGCCAACACTGAAGCTTTCTTT.